What follows are 24 T cell receptor beta chains derived from one specimen sequenced in a study of PD-L1 blockade in urothelial cancer. Assay used: immunoSEQ multiplex PCR; TCRdb lists only in-frame clones, some missing. The sample has 20,000 to 25,000 clones, approximately 90% seen once. Documented time point: peripheral blood 6 weeks after treatment start. The specimen was PBMCs, collected around atezolizumab (anti-PD-L1) treatment. These receptor sequences come from a woman aged 55 to 70 with urothelial cancer.

The table lists this clone with a count of one. The genes are TRBV9 and TRBJ1-3, with a weak D call TRBD1 (5 bases). Germline loops: CDR1 SGDLS, CDR2 YYNGEE. This CDR3 region has 15 residues. The ends were cut back, 3 bases at V and 4 bases at J, with 14 bases in the middle. The CDR3 here is CASSEIPGGGNTIYF. The CDR3 DNA reads as TGTGCCAGCAGCGAGATCCCGGGGGGAGGAAACACCATATATTTT.

The chain couples TRBV7-3 to TRBJ2-6, with TRBD1 matching 9 bases. V lost 2 bases, J lost 12 bases, and 5 bases stayed unmatched. Germline loops: CDR1 SGHTA, CDR2 FQGTGA. This CDR3 spans 14 amino acids. CDR3 sequence reads: CASSLQGQGGVLTF. CDR3 bases: TGTGCCAGCAGCTTACAGGGACAGGGAGGCGTCCTGACTTTC.

The chain has TRBV2 and TRBJ2-7; 10 nucleotides match TRBD1. This CDR3 has 15 amino acids. V shed 6 bases and J 3 bases; nucleotides not matched to a gene: 8. Germline CDR1 SNHLY, CDR2 FYNNEI. The CDR3 sequence is CASSEDRGRIYEQYF. The CDR3 DNA is TGTGCCAGCAGCGAGGACAGGGGGAGGATCTACGAGCAGTACTTC.

The V and J genes are TRBV4-3 and TRBJ2-1, with no clear D. Germline CDR1 LGHNA, CDR2 YSLEER. This CDR3 region has 13 residues. The V and J ends lost 0 bases and 12 bases respectively, with 12 bases between them. CDR3 coding DNA: TGCGCCAGCAGCCAAGATGTTAGCCTATGGCAGTTCTTC. As protein: CASSQDVSLWQFF.

The gene calls are TRBV4-3 and TRBJ2-3; D uncertain. The CDR3 is made up of 12 amino acids. V was shortened by 1 base and J by 4 bases, with 3 bases between the two germline ends. Per the germline V gene, CDR1 is LGHNA and CDR2 is YSLEER. CDR3 residues: CASSQAADTQYF. CDR3 nucleotide sequence: TGCGCCAGCAGCCAAGCGGCAGATACGCAGTATTTT.

This chain joins TRBV18 and TRBJ1-4; D gene unclear. The V and J ends lost 3 bases and 0 bases respectively, with 5 bases between them. Germline V gene data show CDR1 as KGHSH and CDR2 as LQKENI. The CDR3 extends over 14 amino acids. CDR3 nucleotides: TGTGCCAGCTCACCCTATGCAACTAATGAAAAACTGTTTTTT. It yields the protein CASSPYATNEKLFF.

This chain uses TRBV11-2 with TRBJ2-7; tentative D call: TRBD1 (5 bases). CDR1 is SGHAT, CDR2 FQNNGV, per germline. The V and J ends lost 2 bases and 0 bases respectively, with 8 bases between them. The CDR3 extends over 14 amino acids. The CDR3 DNA reads as TGTGCCAGCAGCTTAAATACAGGCTCCTACGAGCAGTACTTC. Translating it yields CASSLNTGSYEQYF.

This clone was observed a single time. The CDR3 DNA is TGTGCCAGCACCCGAGGGCCCGGGGAGCTGTTTTTT. It codes for CASTRGPGELFF. The chain is built from TRBV25-1 and TRBJ2-2, with a tentative D call TRBD2 (5 bases). Per the germline V gene, CDR1 is MGHDK and CDR2 is SYGVNS. Trimming pared 7 bases from V and 6 bases from J, leaving 9 bases between. The length of the CDR3 is 12 residues.

J is TRBJ2-7 and V is TRBV27; D unresolved. Trimming shortened V by 6 bases and J by 0 bases, and 15 bases separated the two germline ends. Germline CDR1 is MNHEY and CDR2 is SMNVEV (reference sequence). This CDR3 spans 15 amino acids. The CDR3 nucleotides read TGTGCCAGCAGAATGACTGCCATAAGCTCCTACGAGCAGTACTTC. This sequence encodes CASRMTAISSYEQYF.

The chain recombines TRBV7-9 with TRBJ1-1, with a tentative D call TRBD1 (6 bases). Germline CDR1 and CDR2: SEHNR and FQNEAQ (reference sequence). The CDR3 extends over 15 amino acids. Between the trimmed V and J ends, which lost 4 bases and 5 bases, there was a span of 17 bases. Written as DNA, the CDR3 is TGTGCCAGCAGCTCCCCAGGGGAGGGGAAGACTGAAGCTTTCTTT. It specifies CASSSPGEGKTEAFF.

This clone came up once. This chain connects TRBV9 to TRBJ2-1; TRBD2 matches 12 bases. The length of the CDR3 is 16 residues. Germline V lookup: CDR1 SGDLS, CDR2 YYNGEE. Unmatched junction bases numbered 7, after V lost 3 bases and J lost 6 bases. CDR3 region: CASSGPLAGGLNEQFF. Written as DNA, the CDR3 is TGTGCCAGCAGCGGGCCACTAGCGGGAGGACTCAATGAGCAGTTCTTC. The full variable domain, rest sourced from reference TRBV9 and TRBJ2-1, is DSGVTQTPKHLITATGQRVTLRCSPRSGDLSVYWYQQSLDQGLQFLIQYYNGEERAKGNILERFSAQQFPDLHSELNLSSLELGDSALYFCASSGPLAGGLNEQFFGPGTRLTVL.

The chain couples TRBV6-6 to TRBJ2-2; 7 bases match TRBD2. The CDR3 has 14 amino acids. Unmatched junction bases numbered 3, after V lost 7 bases and J lost 1 base. Germline values: CDR1 MNHNY, CDR2 SVGAGI (reference sequence). CDR3 DNA sequence: TGTGCCAGCATCTGGGGGGGGAACACCGGGGAGCTGTTTTTT. Its translation is CASIWGGNTGELFF.

V and J are TRBV28 and TRBJ2-1; 7 nucleotides agree with TRBD1. This CDR3 contains 16 residues. CDR1 and CDR2 (germline): MDHEN, SYDVKM. Trimming removed 5 bases from V and 2 bases from J; junction bases left unmatched: 9. The CDR3 protein is CASSPGTAKPYNEQFF. CDR3 bases: TGTGCCAGCAGTCCCGGGACAGCTAAACCCTACAATGAGCAGTTCTTC.

The chain joins TRBV5-1 to TRBJ2-1; the D gene is possibly TRBD1 (6 bases). Germline V lookup: CDR1 SGHRS, CDR2 YFSETQ. The CDR3 is 15 amino acids. Trimming removed 2 bases at V and 6 bases at J, with 15 bases between. The CDR3 sequence: CASSFPQGSVNEQFF. DNA of the CDR3: TGCGCCAGCAGCTTCCCACAGGGTAGTGTCAATGAGCAGTTCTTC.

V usage is TRBV19 and J usage is TRBJ1-5, with D maybe TRBD1 (5 bases). Germline values: CDR1 LNHDA, CDR2 SQIVND (reference sequence). V was trimmed by 5 bases and J by 4 bases, leaving 15 bases between them. This CDR3 comprises 15 residues. CDR3 nucleotides: TGTGCCAGTAGTGGTAGACGGGGGAGTAATCAGCCCCAGCATTTT. Protein sequence: CASSGRRGSNQPQHF.

This rearrangement joins TRBV7-2 to TRBJ2-2, with a weak D call TRBD2 (6 bases). Germline V CDR1 and CDR2: SGHTA, FQGNSA. CDR3 length: 14 amino acids. V was shortened by 2 bases and J by 6 bases, with 10 bases between the two germline ends. For the CDR3, the DNA is TGTGCCAGCAGCTTAATCGGGAGCGCCGGGGAGCTGTTTTTT. It specifies CASSLIGSAGELFF. Supplemented by reference TRBV7-2 and TRBJ2-2, the full variable domain reads GAGVSQSPSNKVTEKGKDVELRCDPISGHTALYWYRQSLGQGLEFLIYFQGNSAPDKSGLPSDRFSAERTGGSVSTLTIQRTQQEDSAVYLCASSLIGSAGELFFGEGSRLTVL.

This clone has a single count. V is TRBV18 and J is TRBJ2-1, with TRBD1 as a possible D gene (5 bases). CDR1 and CDR2 (germline): KGHSH, LQKENI. V shed 3 bases and J shed 0 bases, with 9 bases lying between them. The CDR3 is 15 amino acids. CDR3 amino acids: CASSPPGISYNEQFF. CDR3 in DNA: TGTGCCAGCTCACCCCCAGGGATCTCCTACAATGAGCAGTTCTTC.

This sequence joins TRBV5-6 and TRBJ2-5, with TRBD1 as a possible D gene (6 bases). V gave up 4 bases and J gave up 3 bases, with 13 bases separating them. CDR3 length equals 14 residues. Looked up from germline, CDR1 is SGHDT and CDR2 is YYEEEE. The CDR3: CASSPEGDEETQYF. For the CDR3, the DNA is TGTGCCAGCAGCCCTGAGGGGGACGAAGAGACCCAGTACTTC.

The J gene is TRBJ2-3, the V gene TRBV10-3, with TRBD2 matching over 12 bases. Germline CDR1 reads ENHRY; CDR2 reads SYGVKD. CDR3 length: 14 amino acids. The junction had 3 bases not matched to a gene; V was cut back by 6 bases and J by 5 bases. The CDR3 DNA sequence: TGTGCCATCAGGCAACTAGCGGGAGGAGATACGCAGTATTTT. Encoded protein: CAIRQLAGGDTQYF.

The chain carries TRBV7-7 and TRBJ2-5, with 13 nucleotides matching TRBD2. V gave up 4 bases and J gave up 5 bases; unmatched junction bases: 4. Germline CDR1 SSHAT, CDR2 FNYEAQ (reference sequence). This CDR3 spans 15 amino acids. Here the CDR3 reads CASSSGLAGVETQYF. CDR3 bases: TGTGCCAGCAGCTCCGGACTAGCGGGAGTGGAGACCCAGTACTTC.

V is TRBV19 and J is TRBJ2-5; TRBD2 agrees at 9 bases. J lost 1 base, V lost 5 bases, and 8 bases had no gene match. Germline CDR1 reads LNHDA; CDR2 reads SQIVND (reference sequence). This CDR3 region has 16 residues. The CDR3 region has the DNA TGTGCCAGTAGTCCCCCCCGAGCGGGGGGCCAAGAGACCCAGTACTTC. This sequence encodes CASSPPRAGGQETQYF.

CDR3 sequence (DNA): TGTGCCAGTAGCCCGTACGGGGGGCAGACCACGAAGACCCAGTACTTC. Translation gives CASSPYGGQTTKTQYF. The chain employs TRBV19 and TRBJ2-5, with D maybe TRBD2 (7 bases). The CDR3 has 16 amino acids. The germline CDR1 and CDR2 sequences are LNHDA and SQIVND (reference sequence). Trimming left V 6 bases short and J 6 bases short, with 23 bases between.

The chain combines TRBV18 with TRBJ1-2; 7 positions agree with TRBD1. CDR3 length: 16 residues. V gave up 5 bases and J gave up 0 bases; unmatched junction bases: 9. Germline assignment: CDR1 KGHSH and CDR2 LQKENI. The CDR3 spells CASSIKWDRANYGYTF. As DNA, the CDR3 is TGTGCCAGCTCAATTAAGTGGGACAGAGCTAACTATGGCTACACCTTC. The complete variable domain, with remaining parts taken from reference TRBV18 and TRBJ1-2, reads NAGVMQNPRHLVRRRGQEARLRCSPMKGHSHVYWYRQLPEEGLKFMVYLQKENIIDESGMPKERFSAEFPKEGPSILRIQQVVRGDSAAYFCASSIKWDRANYGYTFGSGTRLTVV.

This clone was seen a few times. This sequence joins TRBV9 and TRBJ2-1; D is ambiguous. The CDR3 loop spans 16 amino acids. Germline V gene lookup returns CDR1 SGDLS and CDR2 YYNGEE. Trimming removed 1 base at V and 2 bases at J, with 13 bases between. This chain's CDR3 is CASSVTSPSAYNEQFF. CDR3 nucleotides: TGTGCCAGCAGCGTAACCTCTCCGTCAGCCTACAATGAGCAGTTCTTC. Together with reference TRBV9 and TRBJ2-1, the CDR3 gives the full variable domain: DSGVTQTPKHLITATGQRVTLRCSPRSGDLSVYWYQQSLDQGLQFLIQYYNGEERAKGNILERFSAQQFPDLHSELNLSSLELGDSALYFCASSVTSPSAYNEQFFGPGTRLTVL.